This TCR beta chain stems from a study of cytomegalovirus exposure and HLA in healthy donors. CDR3 length: 15 amino acids. Germline V lookup: CDR1 MDHEN, CDR2 SYDVKM. Trimming took 5 bases from V and 5 from J, leaving 16 bases between them. On this clone: Its antigen remains unidentified.

13 Jbeta primers and 60 Vbeta primers were used for the PCR. Assay used: immunoSEQ multiplex PCR; TCRdb lists only in-frame clones, some missing. Here the sample spans around 200,000 clones, more than 65% being singletons. General study points: The analysis excluded some indistinguishable V segments, including TRBV6-2 and TRBV6-3. As confirmed in vitro, three CMV-associated chains were specific for CMV antigens. The records held CMV serostatus as the only immune exposure information. A missense variant in DCLRE1C was later tied to TCR beta V- and J-gene trimming.

The clonotype originates from a girl aged 2 to 9 in good health and CMV-seropositive. This chain links TRBV28 with TRBJ1-5; TRBD1 might be the D (6 bases). Material: PBMCs. This CDR3 reads CASSPMSGVYQPQHF. CDR3 DNA: TGTGCCAGCAGTCCCATGTCAGGGGTGTATCAGCCCCAGCATTTT. The whole variable domain, filled in from reference TRBV28 and TRBJ1-5, reads DVKVTQSSRYLVKRTGEKVFLECVQDMDHENMFWYRQDPGLGLRLIYFSYDVKMKEKGDIPEGYSVSREKKERFSLILESASTNQTSMYLCASSPMSGVYQPQHFGDGTRLSIL.